This TCR beta chain was documented in a study of immune evolution from preneoplasia to lung adenocarcinoma. Study as a whole: HLA loss of heterozygosity: 5.5% to 8.5% AIS, about 15% MIA, over 25% ADC, none AAH.

Libraries were prepared by immunoSEQ multiplex PCR; TCRdb keeps only in-frame clonotypes and omits some of them. In the table there are 6,000 to 8,000 clones, around 85% of which are singletons. The sample taken for sequencing was FFPE minimally invasive lung adenocarcinoma tissue. This clonotype originated in a person between 45 and 75 years old with lung adenocarcinoma.

CDR3: CASSFVGGTSGKGDIQYF. CDR3 nucleotide sequence: TGCGCCAGCAGCTTTGTAGGTGGGACTAGCGGGAAGGGGGACATTCAGTACTTC. V usage is TRBV5-1 and J usage is TRBJ2-4; TRBD2 aligns across 13 bases. CDR1 and CDR2 (germline): SGHRS, YFSETQ. This CDR3 spans 18 amino acids. J was trimmed by 8 bases and V by 2 bases; bases with no gene match: 13.